Shown below are 13 T cell receptor beta chains from a single sample sequenced in a study of T cells expressing NK-cell markers. From its re-call of the 5' RACE reads, TCRdb lists each CDR3 protein once, without DNA. Seen in this sample are 440,000 or so distinct CDR3 sequences; the ten most common clones hold 7.3%. Sequences were obtained from blood T cells: a sorted CD56 or NKG2C T cell subset, CD4+ or CD8+ T cells, or bulk PBMC T cells (not recorded which). The receptors shown here come from a woman between 18 and 70 years old in good health.

The chain recombines TRBV20-1 with TRBJ2-7; checking the TCRdb D call of TRBD2 is not possible without DNA. Germline values: CDR1 DFQATT, CDR2 SNEGSKA (reference sequence). This CDR3 region has 13 residues. CDR3 sequence reads: CSAQRDISQEQYF.

CDR3 protein: CSGTSGGNTGELFF. The chain recombines TRBV29-1 with TRBJ2-2; TCRdb returns TRBD2, unconfirmable since there is no DNA. This CDR3 is 14 amino acids long. CDR1 SQVTM and CDR2 ANQGSEA come from the germline V gene.

The V gene is TRBV7-2, the J gene TRBJ2-3; TCRdb gives TRBD2 as the D gene, but with no DNA this cannot be confirmed. The V gene's germline CDR1 is SGHTA and CDR2 FQGNSA. The CDR3 has 16 residues. This CDR3 is CASSSLFSGGGHTQYF.

This chain uses TRBV13 with TRBJ2-1; the D gene TCRdb calls, TRBD1, cannot be checked with no DNA. Germline V lookup: CDR1 PRHDT, CDR2 FYEKMQ (reference sequence). This CDR3 has 14 amino acids. The CDR3 sequence: CASSPKGGHNEQFF.

The genes are TRBV4-2 and TRBJ2-7; the TCRdb D gene call, TRBD2, has no DNA to confirm it. The CDR3 loop spans 18 amino acids. Germline-derived CDR1 and CDR2 are LGHNA and YNFKEQ. CDR3 amino acids: CASSRSPGLASPSYEQYF.

The chain links TRBV11-2 to TRBJ1-2. The CDR3 covers 15 residues. CDR1 SGHAT and CDR2 FQNNGV come from the germline V gene. The CDR3 here is CASSLDPGSRYGYTF. The complete variable domain, with remaining parts taken from reference TRBV11-2 and TRBJ1-2, reads EAGVAQSPRYKIIEKRQSVAFWCNPISGHATLYWYQQILGQGPKLLIQFQNNGVVDDSQLPKDRFSAERLKGVDSTLKIQPAKLEDSAVYLCASSLDPGSRYGYTFGSGTRLTVV.

CDR3 region: CAWSAHLGQGLNTIYF. The genes are TRBV30 and TRBJ1-3; absent DNA, TCRdb's TRBD1 call cannot be checked. Germline CDR1 is GTSNPN and CDR2 is SVGIG (reference sequence). The CDR3 extends over 16 amino acids.

The genes are TRBV20-1 and TRBJ2-3; checking the TCRdb D call of TRBD1 is not possible without DNA. Germline V gene sequence: CDR1 DFQATT, CDR2 SNEGSKA (reference sequence). The CDR3 totals 14 residues. CDR3 residues: CSASGALSTDTQYF.

The chain uses TRBV4-3 and TRBJ2-3; TCRdb reports TRBD2, a call that lacks DNA to check it against. The CDR3 loop spans 17 amino acids. CDR1 and CDR2 from the germline V gene are LGHNA and YSLEER. The CDR3 region is CASSQDRVAGVTDTQYF.

CDR3 loop: CSARDGTGLEETQYF. This chain joins TRBV20-1 and TRBJ2-5; TCRdb designates TRBD2, a call that cannot be tested without DNA. Germline lookup yields CDR1 DFQATT and CDR2 SNEGSKA (reference sequence). This CDR3 spans 15 amino acids.

The chain has TRBV11-2 and TRBJ1-4. The length of the CDR3 is 13 residues. Germline V lookup: CDR1 SGHAT, CDR2 FQNNGV. The CDR3 loop reads CASSLFRNEKLFF.

The chain links TRBV11-2 to TRBJ2-5; TCRdb designates TRBD2, a call that cannot be tested without DNA. Germline CDR1 SGHAT, CDR2 FQNNGV. This CDR3 spans 16 amino acids. The CDR3 spells CASSPLPRGGLETQYF.

The chain employs TRBV4-3 and TRBJ2-1. Germline CDR1 and CDR2: LGHNA and YSLEER. The CDR3 is 15 residues long. The CDR3 is CASSQESLEYNEQFF.